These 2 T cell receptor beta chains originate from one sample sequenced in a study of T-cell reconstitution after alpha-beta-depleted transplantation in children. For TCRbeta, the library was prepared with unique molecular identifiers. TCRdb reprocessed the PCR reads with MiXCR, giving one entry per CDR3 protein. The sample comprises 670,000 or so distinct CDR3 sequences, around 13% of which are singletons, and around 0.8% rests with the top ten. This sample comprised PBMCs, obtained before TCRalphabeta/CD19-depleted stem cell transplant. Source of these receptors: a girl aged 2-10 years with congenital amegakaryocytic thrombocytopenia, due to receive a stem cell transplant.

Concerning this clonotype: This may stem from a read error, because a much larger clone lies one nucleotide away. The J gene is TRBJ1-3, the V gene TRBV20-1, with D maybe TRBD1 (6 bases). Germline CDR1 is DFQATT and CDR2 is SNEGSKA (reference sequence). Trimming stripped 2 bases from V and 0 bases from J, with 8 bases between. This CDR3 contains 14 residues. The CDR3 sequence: CSARTGSSGNTIYF. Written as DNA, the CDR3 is TGCAGTGCTAGAACAGGGAGCTCTGGAAACACCATATATTTT.

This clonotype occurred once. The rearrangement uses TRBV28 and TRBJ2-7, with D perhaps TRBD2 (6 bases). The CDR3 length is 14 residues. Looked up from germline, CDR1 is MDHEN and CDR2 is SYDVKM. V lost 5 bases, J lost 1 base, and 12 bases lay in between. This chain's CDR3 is CASSVLATSYEQYF. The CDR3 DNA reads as TGTGCCAGCAGTGTTCTAGCGACTTCCTACGAGCAGTACTTC.